This T cell receptor beta chain derives from a study of blood T cell repertoires in COVID-19. Profiling relied on immunoSEQ multiplex PCR, and the TCRdb table lists in-frame clones only, not all of them. The table lists more than 75,000 clones, roughly 82% of them singletons. This CDR3 has 19 amino acids. J lost 1 base, V lost 1 base, and 7 bases had no gene match. CDR1 and CDR2 from the germline V gene are MGHRA and YSYEKL. Source material: peripheral blood. This sequence was found in a human donor in a cohort sampled during active COVID-19. The chain has TRBV4-1 and TRBJ2-6; 10 bases are shared with TRBD1. CDR3 sequence (DNA): TGCGCCAGCAGCCAAGCTCTGACAGGGGGCGGTTCTGGGGCCAACGTCCTGACTTTC. This codes for CASSQALTGGGSGANVLTF.